This TCR beta chain was captured by sequencing in a study of blood T cell repertoires in COVID-19. Study as a whole: Researchers got acute and convalescent COVID-19 samples from the United States, Italy and Spain. T cells, B-cell-depleted T cells, or PBMCs provided the cDNA or gDNA that served as material.

CDR3 length: 14 residues. The V end was cut by 7 bases, the J end by 2 bases, with 14 bases between. Germline CDR1 SGHNT, CDR2 YYREEE (reference sequence). Authors' processing steps: By means of reference gene primer amplification, nucleated cell counts were estimated. Only in-frame clones appear in the TCRdb table, and some are missing; sequencing was by immunoSEQ multiplex PCR. V, J and clone size reflect that table, while D and trimming were determined from the DNA. The sample includes about 240,000 clones, roughly 87% of them seen just once. Sequencing was performed on peripheral blood. This rearrangement joins TRBV5-4 to TRBJ2-3; D unclear. The source is a man between 60 and 75 years old who had recovered from COVID-19. The CDR3 nucleotides read TGTGCCAGCCGGGTTGGCGGTCTCACAGATACGCAGTATTTT. It is translated as CASRVGGLTDTQYF.